Sequencing of this T cell receptor beta chain was carried out in a study of cytomegalovirus exposure and HLA in healthy donors. Overall study results and limits: What a later analysis showed was that several of the most significant clusters appeared linked to common viral pathogens.

PCR was performed using 60 Vbeta and 13 Jbeta primers. TCRdb's copy holds only in-frame clones and misses some; the assay was immunoSEQ multiplex PCR. Of more than 150,000 clones in the sample, approximately 84% are singletons; the top ten hold 2.5% to 4%. This clone was recorded a few times. The antigen remains unidentified. The sequenced material came from PBMCs. This receptor was obtained from a woman aged 50 to 60 in good health and CMV-seropositive.

CDR3 coding DNA: TGTGCCAGCAGCTTATGGGCCCAGGGGGGAGAGACCCAGTACTTC. Amino acids: CASSLWAQGGETQYF. The chain carries TRBV7-2 and TRBJ2-5, with D tentatively TRBD1 (7 bases). CDR1 and CDR2 from the germline V gene are SGHTA and FQGNSA. CDR3 length: 15 amino acids. Deletions cut 2 bases from V and 4 bases from J, with 14 bases between.